A selection of T cell receptor beta chains follows, all from one sample in a study of shared clonotypes between healthy human individuals. The method was immunoSEQ multiplex PCR; TCRdb's version includes in-frame clones alone and lacks a portion of them. The data contain approximately 740,000 clones, around two thirds of them singletons. The sample was memory CD4+ T cells sorted from blood. These receptors all stem from a woman aged 25 to 39 in good health. Both conserved end residues are part of each CDR3. The order of the fields is V gene, clone size, D gene, J gene, CDR3 protein, CDR3 DNA. A D gene is named only where the DNA matches it firmly. Size is stated for part of the rows, as once, few or many counts, or as a class when the clone is expanded.

>TRBV6-6|.|.|TRBJ1-3
CASISGGAQRNTIYF
TGTGCCAGCATCAGCGGAGGGGCCCAACGAAACACCATATATTTT
>TRBV6-1|once|.|TRBJ1-1
CASGGQMNTEAFF
TGTGCCAGCGGAGGACAGATGAACACTGAAGCTTTCTTT
>TRBV28|.|TRBD1|TRBJ1-2
CASRTQHGIPSPTGASNYGYTF
TGTGCCAGCAGGACCCAGCATGGTATTCCTTCGCCGACAGGGGCCTCTAACTATGGCTACACCTTC
>TRBV15|.|.|TRBJ1-2
CATSGHRVANYGYTF
TGTGCCACCAGCGGACACAGGGTTGCTAACTATGGCTACACCTTC
>TRBV19|.|.|TRBJ2-7
CASSRSSESYEQYF
TGTGCCAGTAGTCGGAGCAGCGAGTCCTACGAGCAGTACTTC
>TRBV5-1|.|TRBD1|TRBJ1-4
CASSLVGTAGGEKLFF
TGCGCCAGCAGCTTGGTAGGGACAGCCGGGGGTGAAAAACTGTTTTTT
>TRBV15|.|TRBD1|TRBJ1-1
CATSRWDRGRKAFF
TGTGCCACCAGCAGATGGGACAGGGGGCGGAAAGCTTTCTTT
>TRBV19|.|TRBD1|TRBJ1-1
CASSISQGAKAFF
TGTGCCAGTAGTATCTCGCAGGGGGCTAAAGCTTTCTTT
>TRBV11-2|.|.|TRBJ1-1
CASSLVQGNTEAFF
TGTGCCAGCAGCTTGGTACAGGGGAACACTGAAGCTTTCTTT
>TRBV5-1|many|.|TRBJ2-1
CASSFDSYSYNEQFF
TGCGCCAGCAGCTTCGACTCCTACTCCTACAATGAGCAGTTCTTC
>TRBV5-6|.|.|TRBJ2-7
CASSLPPRFGYRAYEQYF
TGTGCCAGCAGCTTGCCGCCCCGGTTCGGGTACCGGGCCTACGAGCAGTACTTC
>TRBV6-5|.|TRBD2|TRBJ2-7
CASRFASGFYEQYF
TGTGCCAGCAGATTCGCTAGCGGGTTTTACGAGCAGTACTTC
>TRBV25-1|.|TRBD1|TRBJ1-2
CASSEDRGGYYGYTF
TGTGCCAGCAGTGAAGACAGGGGTGGCTACTATGGCTACACCTTC
>TRBV25-1|.|.|TRBJ2-3
CASTSLGMFGDTQYF
TGTGCCAGCACCTCCCTGGGGATGTTTGGAGATACGCAGTATTTT
>TRBV4-1|.|TRBD2|TRBJ2-1
CASSPRTSVYNEQFF
TGCGCCAGCAGCCCGAGGACTAGCGTCTACAATGAGCAGTTCTTC
>TRBV5-1|many|TRBD1|TRBJ2-7
CASRMGQSSYEQYF
TGCGCCAGCAGGATGGGACAGAGCTCCTACGAGCAGTACTTC
>TRBV4-2|few|TRBD1|TRBJ2-1
CASSQDKTPGQVKFF
TGTGCCAGCAGCCAAGATAAAACTCCGGGACAGGTGAAGTTCTTC
>TRBV7-9|.|TRBD1|TRBJ2-2
CASSPRPGTGPGELFF
TGTGCCAGCAGCCCCCGCCCCGGGACAGGGCCCGGGGAGCTGTTTTTT
>TRBV4-1|.|.|TRBJ2-1
CASSQGSSGQNYNEQFF
TGCGCCAGCAGCCAAGGTTCTAGCGGACAGAACTACAATGAGCAGTTCTTC
>TRBV29-1|.|TRBD1|TRBJ1-1
CSVEDGTEYTEAFF
TGCAGCGTTGAAGATGGGACAGAGTACACTGAAGCTTTCTTT
>TRBV7-2|.|TRBD2|TRBJ2-5
CASSRQTSGQETQYF
TGTGCCAGCAGCCGCCAGACTAGCGGCCAAGAGACCCAGTACTTC
>TRBV7-2|.|.|TRBJ2-1
CASSYSWDYNEQFF
TGTGCCAGCAGCTATTCCTGGGACTACAATGAGCAGTTCTTC
>TRBV27|.|.|TRBJ1-1
CASSLLGAGAEAFF
TGTGCCAGCAGTTTATTGGGGGCAGGGGCTGAAGCTTTCTTT
>TRBV7-2|.|.|TRBJ1-5
CASSLGALSNQPQHF
TGTGCCAGCAGCTTGGGGGCCTTGAGCAATCAGCCCCAGCATTTT
>TRBV2|.|TRBD2|TRBJ2-7
CASSAGTSGTYEQYF
TGTGCCAGCAGTGCAGGGACTAGCGGTACCTACGAGCAGTACTTC
>TRBV28|.|TRBD2|TRBJ2-3
CASSQMTSWLDQDDTQYF
TGTGCCAGCAGTCAGATGACTAGCTGGTTGGATCAGGATGATACGCAGTATTTT
>TRBV19|once|TRBD2|TRBJ2-2
CASTSGRGRSGELFF
TGTGCCAGCACAAGCGGGAGAGGAAGATCGGGGGAGCTGTTTTTT
>TRBV28|.|TRBD1|TRBJ1-2
CATTGQGVYGYTF
TGTGCCACTACCGGACAGGGGGTTTATGGCTACACCTTC
>TRBV6-1|.|TRBD1|TRBJ1-2
CASSTTGVPYYGYTF
TGTGCCAGCAGTACCACAGGGGTCCCTTACTATGGCTACACCTTC
>TRBV28|.|.|TRBJ1-2
CASTIEGHGYTF
TGTGCCAGCACGATAGAGGGCCATGGCTACACCTTC
>TRBV6-6|few|.|TRBJ1-5
CASSYTDNQPQHF
TGTGCCAGCAGTTACACGGACAATCAGCCCCAGCATTTT
>TRBV19|.|.|TRBJ2-7
CASSIDSVTYEQYF
TGTGCCAGTAGTATAGATTCAGTAACCTACGAGCAGTACTTC
>TRBV5-6|.|.|TRBJ2-7
CASSLVRNYSYEQYF
TGTGCCAGCAGCTTGGTCAGGAATTACTCCTACGAGCAGTACTTC
>TRBV19|.|TRBD2|TRBJ2-3
CASSIYGGSPTDTQYF
TGTGCCAGTAGTATATACGGCGGGAGTCCAACAGATACGCAGTATTTT
>TRBV19|.|TRBD2|TRBJ2-7
CASSVTSGAYEQYF
TGTGCCAGTAGTGTGACTAGCGGGGCCTACGAGCAGTACTTC
>TRBV7-8|.|.|TRBJ1-4
CASSLVREDEKLFF
TGTGCCAGCAGCTTAGTCAGGGAGGACGAAAAACTGTTTTTT
>TRBV29-1|.|TRBD1|TRBJ1-1
CSIMTGRGTEAFF
TGCAGCATAATGACAGGGAGGGGGACTGAAGCTTTCTTT
>TRBV5-1|.|.|TRBJ2-5
CASSLADGGSQETQYF
TGCGCCAGCAGCTTAGCCGACGGGGGTAGCCAAGAGACCCAGTACTTC
>TRBV5-1|few|.|TRBJ2-7
CASSQDPASYEQYF
TGCGCCAGCTCCCAAGACCCCGCCTCCTACGAGCAGTACTTC
>TRBV28|.|.|TRBJ1-3
CASSLSGYNGNTIYF
TGTGCCAGCAGTTTATCCGGCTATAATGGAAACACCATATATTTT
>TRBV19|.|.|TRBJ2-1
CASSIFPGEGEAFEQFF
TGTGCCAGTAGTATATTCCCCGGGGAGGGGGAAGCGTTTGAGCAGTTCTTC
>TRBV10-2|.|.|TRBJ2-7
CASCGGSGDSSYEQYF
TGCGCCAGCTGTGGGGGAAGCGGGGACAGCTCCTACGAGCAGTACTTC
>TRBV5-1|.|TRBD1|TRBJ2-7
CASSTTWDRGVEQYF
TGCGCCAGCAGCACAACCTGGGACAGGGGTGTCGAGCAGTACTTC
>TRBV10-1|.|.|TRBJ2-2
CASRQGLDTGELFF
TGCGCCAGCAGGCAGGGGTTGGACACCGGGGAGCTGTTTTTT
>TRBV6-1|.|TRBD2|TRBJ2-2
CASSELAGGDVGELFF
TGTGCCAGCAGTGAGCTAGCGGGAGGAGACGTCGGGGAGCTGTTTTTT